This T cell receptor beta chain was identified in a study of early T cells in non-severe SARS-CoV-2 infection. In TCRdb, the 5' RACE reads were re-called with MiXCR into one record per CDR3 protein. Among 83,000 or so distinct CDR3 sequences listed, roughly 10% were seen once. In its sample, this clonotype was seen a few times. Germline V gene sequence: CDR1 SGHTA, CDR2 FQGNSA. The CDR3 covers 12 residues. The V end lost 4 bases, the J end lost 4 bases, and 8 bases lay between the germline ends. V gene TRBV7-2 combines with J gene TRBJ2-7; D is undetermined. This TCR was recovered from an adult who was a healthcare worker with PCR-confirmed SARS-CoV-2 infection or an uninfected control (not recorded which). Sequencing was performed on whole blood, taken at baseline. The DNA for the CDR3 is TGTGCCAGCAGCTCCTATAAGTACGAGCAGTACTTC. This sequence encodes CASSSYKYEQYF.